This T cell receptor (beta chain) was recorded in a study of blood T cell repertoires in COVID-19. Overall study context: PBMCs, B-cell-depleted T cells, or T cells provided the cDNA or gDNA that made up the material.

Trimming took 5 bases from V and 5 from J; bases not matched to a gene: 6. Germline V gene sequence: CDR1 SGHAT, CDR2 FQDESV (reference sequence). The CDR3 has 15 residues. Under the authors' procedure: Quantification of nucleated cells was approximated via reference gene primer amplification. Data came from immunoSEQ multiplex PCR; TCRdb stores just in-frame clones and leaves some out. Clonal size and the V and J genes are those of that table, whereas D and trimming came from the DNA. The table lists around 65,000 clones, around 85% of them singletons. The rearrangement links TRBV11-1 to TRBJ1-5; 10 positions match TRBD1. Sequenced: peripheral blood. This TCR was recovered from a human donor in a cohort sampled during active COVID-19. The CDR3 DNA sequence: TGTGCCAGCAGCAAGGGACAGGGGCGGGATCAGCCCCAGCATTTT. Its protein is CASSKGQGRDQPQHF.